The rows below give T cell receptor beta chains drawn from one sample of a study of T-cell memory formation after mild COVID-19. TCRdb called the 5' RACE reads again in MiXCR, with one record for every CDR3 protein. This sample carries roughly 52,000 distinct CDR3 sequences, roughly 9.5% of them seen once, and the ten largest clones take roughly 1.2%. Sequenced sample: PBMCs or a T cell subset sorted from them (not recorded which). These receptors all come from a man in his late teens or twenties who had mild COVID-19 (a few samples of this study predate the infection). Cell type and time point are not known. Each CDR3 is given with its conserved first and last residue. The D gene is left open where the match is weak. Not every row has a clone size; where given, it reads once, few, many or a size class.

>few|NA|TRBJ2-3|TRBV18
TGTGCCAGCTCACCACGTGACCGCACAGATACGCAGTATTTT
CASSPRDRTDTQYF
>NA|NA|TRBJ2-5|TRBV6-5
TGTGCCAGCAGTTACGTACGGGAATGGCGGGAGACCCAGTACTTC
CASSYVREWRETQYF
>many|NA|TRBJ2-7|TRBV18
TGTGCCAGCTCACCACCTTACACCTCCTACGAGCAGTACTTC
CASSPPYTSYEQYF
>few|NA|TRBJ1-4|TRBV4-3
TGCGCCAGCAGCCAAGTAGCGAATGAAAAACTGTTTTTT
CASSQVANEKLFF
>many|NA|TRBJ2-5|TRBV14
TGTGCCAGCAGCCAAGATTGGGGAGAGACCCAGTACTTC
CASSQDWGETQYF
>few|NA|TRBJ2-5|TRBV20-1
TGCACTGCGACGAAGGTAGAGATTGAGACCCAGTACTTC
CTATKVEIETQYF
>NA|NA|TRBJ1-2|TRBV7-3
TGTGCCAGCAGCAAACCGGCGGGAAATGGCTACACCTTC
CASSKPAGNGYTF
>NA|NA|TRBJ2-3|TRBV9
TGTGCCAGCAGCGAAGCGACAGATACGCAGTATTTT
CASSEATDTQYF
>many|TRBD2|TRBJ2-1|TRBV6-6
TGTGCCAGCAGTCCCCCAGGCGGGGGTGAGCAGTTCTTC
CASSPPGGGEQFF
>NA|NA|TRBJ2-3|TRBV5-1
TGCGCCAGCAGCGCGGATGGTCGTTCCACAGATACGCAGTATTTT
CASSADGRSTDTQYF
>few|NA|TRBJ1-2|TRBV3-1
TGTGCCAGCAGCCAATTTATAGGGCACCTGGGGGGCTATGGCTACACCTTC
CASSQFIGHLGGYGYTF
>few|NA|TRBJ2-5|TRBV12-3/TRBV12-4
TGTGCCAGCAGGGCCGGGGGCCGAGGGGAGACCCAGTACTTC
CASRAGGRGETQYF
>once|NA|TRBJ1-1|TRBV30
TGTGCCTGGAGTGTAATGCTGAACACTGAAGCTTTCTTT
CAWSVMLNTEAFF
>NA|NA|TRBJ2-7|TRBV13
TGTGCCAGCAGCTTAGTAGACTTTTCCTACGAGCAGTACTTC
CASSLVDFSYEQYF
>many|TRBD2|TRBJ2-5|TRBV7-8
TGTGCCAGCAGGCGAGGGACTACCAGACAAGAGACCCAGTACTTC
CASRRGTTRQETQYF
>NA|TRBD1|TRBJ2-3|TRBV10-3
TGTGCCATCAGTGCGGGACAGCGCACAGATACGCAGTATTTT
CAISAGQRTDTQYF